Listed below are T cell receptor beta chains from one sample, sequenced in a study of metastatic and nonmetastatic thyroid tumors. TCRdb reprocessed the PCR reads via MiXCR. The table lists 30,000 to 35,000 clones, about 32% of them singletons, with 25% to 35% in the top ten. Sample: blood. The receptors here all came from a female donor with papillary thyroid cancer or a benign thyroid nodule (not recorded which). Some clones in this sample may be carry-over from other donors' samples. Both conserved end residues are part of each CDR3. Fields, in order: D gene, clone size, J gene, V gene, CDR3 DNA, CDR3 protein. The D gene is left open where the match is weak. Rows may omit the clone size; those that give it use once, few, many or a size class.

D: TRBD2; size: few; J: TRBJ2-1; V: TRBV20-1; DNA: TGCAGTGCCGCGGCCGGGACTAGCGAATTGGATGAGCAGTTCTTC; CDR3: CSAAAGTSELDEQFF
D: -; size: few; J: TRBJ1-1; V: TRBV29-1; DNA: TGCAGCGTTGGTTCGGGGGGAAACACTGAAGCTTTCTTT; CDR3: CSVGSGGNTEAFF
D: -; size: many; J: TRBJ1-2; V: TRBV28; DNA: TGTGCCAGCAGTTTTGATGGCTACACCTTC; CDR3: CASSFDGYTF
D: -; size: few; J: TRBJ2-7; V: TRBV6-1; DNA: TGTGCCAGCAGTGAATTAAGGTCTGGGAGAACCTACGAGCAGTACTTC; CDR3: CASSELRSGRTYEQYF
D: -; size: many; J: TRBJ2-5; V: TRBV7-6; DNA: TGTGCCAGCAGCTCGAACACCGGGTCAACGGACCAGTACTTC; CDR3: CASSSNTGSTDQYF
D: -; size: many; J: TRBJ2-1; V: TRBV2; DNA: TGTGCCAGCAGGGTGCTTAGGGACAATGAGCAGTTCTTC; CDR3: CASRVLRDNEQFF
D: -; size: many; J: TRBJ2-7; V: TRBV20-1; DNA: TGCAGTGCTAGAGGCCAGGGAAAATACGAGCAGTACTTC; CDR3: CSARGQGKYEQYF
D: TRBD2; size: many; J: TRBJ2-7; V: TRBV4-3; DNA: TGCGCCAGCAGCCATGTCACGGGGGCGGGAGGGAGCGAGCAGTACTTC; CDR3: CASSHVTGAGGSEQYF
D: -; size: -; J: TRBJ2-7; V: TRBV12-3/TRBV12-4; DNA: TGTGCCAGCAGTTTAGCGGGCTCCTACGAGCAGTACTTC; CDR3: CASSLAGSYEQYF
D: -; size: -; J: TRBJ2-7; V: TRBV15; DNA: TGTGCCACCAGCCTTGACAGGTCCTACGAGCAGTACTTC; CDR3: CATSLDRSYEQYF
D: -; size: -; J: TRBJ2-1; V: TRBV11-2; DNA: TGTGCCAGCAGCTTAGTCGGGGCCGTCGGTTCCTTAAGCAATGAGCAGTTCTTC; CDR3: CASSLVGAVGSLSNEQFF
D: TRBD1; size: many; J: TRBJ1-2; V: TRBV2; DNA: TGTGCCAGCAGTGGACAGGGAGGGGGCGGCTACACCTTC; CDR3: CASSGQGGGGYTF
D: TRBD2; size: -; J: TRBJ2-7; V: TRBV30; DNA: TGTGCCTGGGGTGAGCGGGGGGGCGTTCGGTCGTACGAGCAGTACTTC; CDR3: CAWGERGGVRSYEQYF
D: -; size: many; J: TRBJ1-1; V: TRBV6-1; DNA: TGTGCCACTTACCTAGCTTACACTGAAGCTTTCTTT; CDR3: CATYLAYTEAFF
D: -; size: many; J: TRBJ2-7; V: TRBV4-3; DNA: TGCGCCAGCAGCCAAGATAGGGGTTACGAGCAGTACTTC; CDR3: CASSQDRGYEQYF
D: TRBD1; size: -; J: TRBJ1-2; V: TRBV11-1; DNA: TGTGCCAGCAGCCGGACAGGGTGCTTCGCTAACTATGGCTACACCTTC; CDR3: CASSRTGCFANYGYTF
D: TRBD2; size: -; J: TRBJ2-2; V: TRBV6-4; DNA: TGTGCCAGCAGTCCTTCGGGGGGCACCGGGGAGCTGTTTTTT; CDR3: CASSPSGGTGELFF
D: -; size: -; J: TRBJ2-6; V: TRBV6-1; DNA: TGTGCCAGCGAGAAGGGGTCTGCCTCTGGGGCCAACGTCCTGAATTTC; CDR3: CASEKGSASGANVLNF
D: -; size: many; J: TRBJ1-2; V: TRBV20-1; DNA: TGCAGTGCTTCGAATCCAAACGATAACTATGGCTACACCTTC; CDR3: CSASNPNDNYGYTF
D: -; size: few; J: TRBJ1-2; V: TRBV2; DNA: TGTGCCAACAGGGTGTTCAGTAACTATGGCTACACCTTC; CDR3: CANRVFSNYGYTF
D: TRBD2; size: few; J: TRBJ2-3; V: TRBV12-3/TRBV12-4; DNA: TGTGCCAGCAGTTTGGCTAGCGGGATCACAGATACGCAGTATTTT; CDR3: CASSLASGITDTQYF
D: TRBD1; size: -; J: TRBJ2-1; V: TRBV6-1; DNA: TGTGCCATCAGAACCAACCCGGGACAGGTCTTTCGTGAGCAGTTCTTC; CDR3: CAIRTNPGQVFREQFF
D: -; size: many; J: TRBJ2-1; V: TRBV6-2/TRBV6-3; DNA: TGTGCCAGCAGTAGGGGCGGGTCCGCCTACAATGAGCAGTTCTTC; CDR3: CASSRGGSAYNEQFF
D: TRBD2; size: -; J: TRBJ2-7; V: TRBV20-1; DNA: TGCAGTGCTCATAGGACTAGCGGGTTTACCTACGAGCAGTACTTC; CDR3: CSAHRTSGFTYEQYF
D: TRBD1; size: -; J: TRBJ1-1; V: TRBV19; DNA: TGTGCCAGTAGCCTGTCCCGGGACAGGGTGAGGCCTGAAGCTTTCTTT; CDR3: CASSLSRDRVRPEAFF
D: -; size: few; J: TRBJ1-2; V: TRBV28; DNA: TGTGCCAGCAGTGACGGGCCGCACTCCAACTATGGATACACCTTC; CDR3: CASSDGPHSNYGYTF
D: -; size: few; J: TRBJ1-2; V: TRBV29-1; DNA: TGCAGCGCACAGGGCCCGGGAGAAATGTACTACACCTTC; CDR3: CSAQGPGEMYYTF
D: TRBD2; size: -; J: TRBJ2-7; V: TRBV11-2; DNA: TGTGCCATCAGCTTTTTTTCGGCTAGCGGGAGCACCTACAAGCAGTACTTC; CDR3: CAISFFSASGSTYKQYF
D: -; size: few; J: TRBJ1-6; V: TRBV19; DNA: TGTGCCAGTAGTATACAGGGCTATAATTCACCCCTCCACTTT; CDR3: CASSIQGYNSPLHF
D: -; size: -; J: TRBJ1-1; V: TRBV19; DNA: TGTGCCAGTAGTATAGTTCCAGGGAACACTGAAGCTTTCTTT; CDR3: CASSIVPGNTEAFF
D: TRBD2; size: -; J: TRBJ2-7; V: TRBV20-1; DNA: TGCAGTGCTGGCCTGACGGCTAGCGGGAGTTCCTACGAGCAGTACTTC; CDR3: CSAGLTASGSSYEQYF
D: -; size: -; J: TRBJ1-4; V: TRBV27; DNA: TGTGCCCTCAGTTTAGGCGCGACTAATGAAAAACTGTTTTTT; CDR3: CALSLGATNEKLFF
D: TRBD1; size: many; J: TRBJ1-6; V: TRBV11-1; DNA: TGTGCCAGCACCGACAGGGGAAATTCACCCCTCCACTTT; CDR3: CASTDRGNSPLHF
D: -; size: -; J: TRBJ2-7; V: TRBV6-5; DNA: TGTGCCAGCAGTTACTCCCCGACGGAATCCTACGAGCAGTACTTC; CDR3: CASSYSPTESYEQYF
D: -; size: few; J: TRBJ2-7; V: TRBV28; DNA: TGTGCCACCCAGAGCGATTCCTACGAGCAGTACTTC; CDR3: CATQSDSYEQYF
D: TRBD1; size: many; J: TRBJ2-6; V: TRBV11-2; DNA: TGTGCCAGCAGGGAAGGACAGGGGAACTCTGGGGCCAACGTCCTGACTTTC; CDR3: CASREGQGNSGANVLTF
D: -; size: -; J: TRBJ2-1; V: TRBV6-1; DNA: TGTGCCAGCAGTGTCACCAATGAGCAGTTCTTC; CDR3: CASSVTNEQFF
D: -; size: many; J: TRBJ2-7; V: TRBV27; DNA: TGTGCCAGCAGTTTTAAGAAGGGGGGCTACGAGCAGTACTTC; CDR3: CASSFKKGGYEQYF
D: -; size: -; J: TRBJ1-3; V: TRBV7-7; DNA: TGTGCTAGCAGCCCAGGGAGAGACAGGAGCTATCGAAACACCATATATTTT; CDR3: CASSPGRDRSYRNTIYF
D: -; size: -; J: TRBJ2-7; V: TRBV12-3/TRBV12-4; DNA: TGTGCCAGCAACAAACAGGGTAGGTCCTACGAGCAGTACTTC; CDR3: CASNKQGRSYEQYF
D: TRBD1; size: many; J: TRBJ1-1; V: TRBV5-4; DNA: TGTGCCAGCAGCTCACCCGGGACAGCCTATGAAGCTTTCTTT; CDR3: CASSSPGTAYEAFF
D: TRBD2; size: -; J: TRBJ2-3; V: TRBV20-1; DNA: TGCAGTGCTAGAAACCCCGGACTAGCGGGAGTGGCAGATACGCAGTATTTT; CDR3: CSARNPGLAGVADTQYF
D: TRBD1; size: many; J: TRBJ2-5; V: TRBV12-5; DNA: TGTGCTAGTGGTGCCGGGACAGGGGGCGGGGAGACCCAGTACTTC; CDR3: CASGAGTGGGETQYF
D: -; size: many; J: TRBJ1-5; V: TRBV27; DNA: TGTGCCAGCAGTAGCAATCAGCCCCAGCATTTT; CDR3: CASSSNQPQHF
D: TRBD2; size: -; J: TRBJ2-7; V: TRBV7-9; DNA: TGTGCCAGCAGACCGACTAGCGGGAGTACCTACGAGCAGGACTTC; CDR3: CASRPTSGSTYEQDF
D: -; size: many; J: TRBJ2-1; V: TRBV12-3/TRBV12-4; DNA: TGTGCCAGCAGCCCTCTTTCCTACAATGAGCAGTTCTTC; CDR3: CASSPLSYNEQFF
D: -; size: many; J: TRBJ1-2; V: TRBV20-1; DNA: TGCAGTGCGGAAAGGACAGAGGCTGGCTACACCTTC; CDR3: CSAERTEAGYTF